The 14 T cell receptor beta chains reported below all come from one sample, sequenced in a study of cytomegalovirus exposure and HLA in healthy donors. This PCR relied on a set of 60 Vbeta primers and 13 Jbeta primers. Generated by immunoSEQ multiplex PCR, the TCRdb table keeps only in-frame clones and is missing some. Recorded here are roughly 33,000 clones; the top ten clones represent 3.4%. Sequenced: PBMCs. These receptors came from a woman between 40 and 55 years old in good health and CMV-seropositive.

The chain carries TRBV6-5 and TRBJ2-5, with 9 positions matching TRBD2. V was pared by 1 base and J by 5 bases, with 8 bases of the junction left unmatched. CDR1 is MNHEY and CDR2 is SVGAGI in the germline V gene. The CDR3 runs 16 residues. In DNA form, the CDR3 reads TGTGCCAGCAGTTACTTCTCAGCGGGAGGACGGGAGACCCAGTACTTC. It codes for CASSYFSAGGRETQYF.

DNA of the CDR3: TGTGCCAGCAGCTTAGACTGGTCCGGCTACGAGCAGTACTTC. It translates to CASSLDWSGYEQYF. The chain joins TRBV7-6 to TRBJ2-7; unclear D gene. Germline V gives CDR1 SGHVS, CDR2 FNYEAQ. Trimming stripped 1 base from V and 3 bases from J, with 10 bases between. CDR3 size: 14 residues.

V gene TRBV13 combines with J gene TRBJ2-7; TRBD2 is a possible D gene (7 bases). Trimming took off 6 bases at V and 5 bases at J, with 17 bases between the two ends. The length of the CDR3 is 14 residues. Looked up from germline, CDR1 is PRHDT and CDR2 is FYEKMQ (reference sequence). The CDR3 bases are TGTGCCAGCAGTCCTGGAGGGGGGGTCCACGAGCAGTACTTC. It codes for CASSPGGGVHEQYF.

This chain links TRBV7-9 with TRBJ1-1; no clear D gene. V lost 7 bases, J lost 4 bases, and 22 bases lay in between. The CDR3 consists of 16 residues. Germline CDR1 is SEHNR and CDR2 is FQNEAQ (reference sequence). The CDR3 loop is CASITTDGRGVTEAFF. In DNA, the CDR3 is TGTGCCAGCATCACGACCGACGGGCGGGGTGTCACTGAAGCTTTCTTT.

V and J are TRBV9 and TRBJ1-1, with a weak D call TRBD1 (5 bases). The CDR3 covers 14 residues. The V end was cut by 0 bases, the J end by 1 base, with 7 bases between. The V gene's germline CDR1 is SGDLS and CDR2 YYNGEE. The CDR3 loop is CASSVAGANTEAFF. The CDR3 DNA sequence: TGTGCCAGCAGCGTAGCTGGGGCGAACACTGAAGCTTTCTTT.

This chain connects TRBV29-1 to TRBJ2-1, with a tentative D call TRBD2 (7 bases). Germline lookup yields CDR1 SQVTM and CDR2 ANQGSEA. The CDR3 is 14 residues long. V gave up 8 bases and J gave up 0 bases, with 14 bases separating them. The CDR3 loop is CSLRGGNSYNEQFF. The CDR3, as DNA: TGCAGCCTTAGGGGGGGGAACTCCTACAATGAGCAGTTCTTC.

J is TRBJ1-5 and V is TRBV15, with TRBD1 as a possible D gene (6 bases). Trimming removed 5 bases at V and 2 bases at J, with 16 bases between. CDR1 and CDR2 (germline): LNHNV, YYDKDF (reference sequence). This CDR3 has 16 residues. Here the CDR3 DNA reads TGTGCCACCAGCGCACGACAGGTGAGCGGCAATCAGCCCCAGCATTTT. Translating gives CATSARQVSGNQPQHF. Looking up the rest from reference TRBV15 and TRBJ1-5 gives the full variable domain: DAMVIQNPRYQVTQFGKPVTLSCSQTLNHNVMYWYQQKSSQAPKLLFHYYDKDFNNEADTPDNFQSRRPNTSFCFLDIRSPGLGDTAMYLCATSARQVSGNQPQHFGDGTRLSIL.

The chain links TRBV29-1 to TRBJ2-7; TRBD2 might be the D (5 bases). The germline gives CDR1 SQVTM, CDR2 ANQGSEA. Trimming stripped 7 bases from V and 0 bases from J, with 13 bases between. The CDR3 loop spans 13 amino acids. CDR3 region: CSAARGFSYEQYF. DNA of the CDR3: TGCAGCGCCGCTCGGGGATTCTCCTACGAGCAGTACTTC.

This chain connects TRBV19 to TRBJ2-5, with D perhaps matching TRBD1 (6 bases). There are 15 residues in the CDR3. CDR1 and CDR2 (germline): LNHDA, SQIVND (reference sequence). Trimming pared 6 bases from V and 4 bases from J, leaving 18 bases between. The CDR3 DNA follows: TGTGCCAGTAGCCACCCCCTCTCAGGGGCAGAGACCCAGTACTTC. This gives the protein CASSHPLSGAETQYF.

CDR3 residues: CASSVGMSGRARETQYF. Here the CDR3 DNA reads TGTGCCAGCAGCGTAGGCATGAGCGGGAGGGCCAGAGAGACCCAGTACTTC. The chain carries TRBV9 and TRBJ2-5; 10 bases agree with TRBD2. With 0 bases clipped from V and 4 bases from J, the junction kept 9 bases outside the gene matches. Per the germline V gene, CDR1 is SGDLS and CDR2 is YYNGEE. This CDR3 contains 17 residues.

CDR3 sequence reads: CASSLTENTEAFF. In DNA form, the CDR3 reads TGTGCCAGCAGTTTGACAGAAAACACTGAAGCTTTCTTT. This rearrangement joins TRBV6-6 to TRBJ1-1, with a weak D call TRBD1 (5 bases). Germline CDR1 is MNHNY and CDR2 is SVGAGI (reference sequence). The CDR3 runs 13 residues. V was shortened by 4 bases and J by 2 bases, with 8 bases between the two germline ends.

The chain employs TRBV19 and TRBJ1-4; D gene unclear. The V gene lost 7 bases and the J gene lost 6 bases, with 9 bases spanning the gap. CDR3 length equals 12 residues. From germline, CDR1 is LNHDA and CDR2 SQIVND (reference sequence). This CDR3 is CASKNGYEKLFF. The CDR3 bases are TGTGCCAGTAAGAACGGGTATGAAAAACTGTTTTTT.

This chain joins TRBV28 and TRBJ2-5; TRBD1 agrees at 7 bases. There are 14 residues in the CDR3. With 6 bases clipped from V and 2 bases from J, the junction kept 6 bases outside the gene matches. Germline-derived CDR1 and CDR2 are MDHEN and SYDVKM. The CDR3 nucleotides read TGTGCCAGCAGCACGTGGGGACAGCAAGAGACCCAGTACTTC. Amino acid sequence: CASSTWGQQETQYF.

The J gene is TRBJ2-5, the V gene TRBV11-2; D gene unclear. From germline, CDR1 is SGHAT and CDR2 FQNNGV. Trimming stripped 5 bases from V and 7 bases from J, with 11 bases between. The CDR3 contains 12 residues. The chain's CDR3 is CASSPIGWTQYF. CDR3 coding DNA: TGTGCCAGCAGCCCGATCGGGTGGACCCAGTACTTC.